This T cell receptor beta chain originates from a study of Graves' ophthalmopathy and Graves' hyperthyroidism. Turning to this clonotype: Its antigen is unidentified.

The study's findings and limits: Blood contained most expanded thyroid clonotypes exceeding 0.001 frequency.

The J segment lost 1 base and the V segment lost 6 bases, leaving 3 bases of the junction unmatched. From germline, CDR1 is ENHRY and CDR2 SYGVKD. The CDR3 runs 15 residues. Amplification from RNA transcripts yielded the TCR beta CDR3 regions. First-round RT-PCR relied on HTBI primers, and a second-round multiplex PCR came next. Each CDR3 protein is one row after TCRdb ran MiXCR on the multiplex PCR reads. Here the sample spans about 480,000 distinct CDR3 sequences, about an eighth being singletons. The sequence derives from a woman between 25 and 40 years old with Graves' ophthalmopathy. The V call is TRBV10-3, the J call TRBJ2-7; 13 nucleotides align to TRBD2. Sequenced material: blood. The DNA of the CDR3 is TGTGCCATCAGGCCGGGACTAGCGGGGTCCTACGAGCAGTACTTC. Its translation: CAIRPGLAGSYEQYF.